This TCR beta chain was observed in a study of cytomegalovirus exposure and HLA in healthy donors. PCR used 60 Vbeta primers and 13 Jbeta primers. Clones were read by immunoSEQ multiplex PCR, and TCRdb kept only the in-frame ones, dropping some. The top ten hold around 0.38% of the sample, which has 150,000 to 200,000 clones, 70% to 80% seen once. Germline loops: CDR1 SNHLY, CDR2 FYNNEI. The CDR3 sequence is 13 residues long. Overall study findings and caveats: Relative to equally common others, HLA-associated TCR beta chains showed greater clonal expansion in a later analysis. Of the V segments, some could not be distinguished, including TRBV6-2 and TRBV6-3, and were excluded.

Comments on this clone: What it recognizes is unknown. An end of the junction differs from the germline gene, which may be a read error.

The rearrangement uses TRBV2 and TRBJ2-5, with 13 bases matching TRBD2. This clonotype originated in a male donor in good health and CMV-seropositive. The specimen sequenced was PBMCs. The CDR3 sequence: CASVRGLAGPLDF. Here the CDR3 DNA reads TGTGCCAGCGTAAGGGGACTAGCGGGGCCTCTGGACTTC. Variable domain in full (rest from reference TRBV2 and TRBJ2-5): EPEVTQTPSHQVTQMGQEVILRCVPISNHLYFYWYRQILGQKVEFLVSFYNNEISEKSEIFDDQFSVERPDGSNFTLKIRSTKLEDSAMYFCASVRGLAGPLDFGPGTRLLVL.